Listed here are 27 T cell receptor beta chains from one sample, sequenced in a study of radiotherapy plus CTLA-4 blockade in lung cancer. TCRdb keeps only in-frame clones here, not all; method: immunoSEQ multiplex PCR. The sample includes about 38,000 clones, around 79% of them seen just once. The sample consisted of peripheral blood, taken from a patient treated with radiotherapy plus ipilimumab. Receptors were obtained from a human donor with non-small cell lung cancer who had stable disease on radiotherapy plus ipilimumab.

CDR3 residues: CASSSRTGSFEKLFF. Here the CDR3 DNA reads TGTGCCAGCAGCTCCCGGACAGGGAGTTTCGAAAAACTGTTTTTT. This chain links TRBV7-2 with TRBJ1-4; 8 bases agree with TRBD1. Germline V lookup: CDR1 SGHTA, CDR2 FQGNSA. Germline trimming cut 4 bases from V and 8 bases from J; bases unmatched to any gene: 9. The CDR3 is 15 residues long.

The table lists this clone with a few counts. The V and J genes are TRBV13 and TRBJ2-2, with D unresolved. The CDR3 runs to 15 residues. Germline values: CDR1 PRHDT, CDR2 FYEKMQ (reference sequence). V lost 5 bases, J lost 5 bases, and 15 bases lay in between. The DNA of the CDR3 is TGTGCCAGCAGCGCCCCCTACAGTTTAACCGGGGAGCTGTTTTTT. It codes for CASSAPYSLTGELFF.

The chain is built from TRBV29-1 and TRBJ1-1; the D gene is possibly TRBD1 (6 bases). CDR1 is SQVTM and CDR2 is ANQGSEA in the germline V gene. V lost 2 bases to trimming and J lost 6 bases, with 10 bases between them. CDR3 size: 12 residues. The DNA of the CDR3 is TGCAGCGTTGAAAGGGGGGCATCTGAAGCTTTCTTT. It codes for CSVERGASEAFF.

The chain combines TRBV5-1 with TRBJ2-2, with D unclear. Germline CDR1 and CDR2: SGHRS and YFSETQ. There are 14 residues in the CDR3. The V end was cut by 0 bases, the J end by 2 bases, with 5 bases between. CDR3 protein: CASSLASNTGELFF. The CDR3 DNA sequence: TGCGCCAGCAGCTTGGCGTCTAACACCGGGGAGCTGTTTTTT.

V is TRBV6-5 and J is TRBJ2-7; 7 nucleotides match TRBD2. The CDR3 consists of 14 residues. V shed 0 bases and J 2 bases; nucleotides not matched to a gene: 1. Per the germline V gene, CDR1 is MNHEY and CDR2 is SVGAGI. The CDR3 DNA follows: TGTGCCAGCAGTTACTCGGCGGGGGCCTACGAGCAGTACGTC. Its translation: CASSYSAGAYEQYV.

This chain uses TRBV28 with TRBJ1-2; D perhaps matches TRBD1 (5 bases). The CDR3 runs 15 residues. Germline V CDR1 and CDR2: MDHEN, SYDVKM. With 5 bases removed from V and 7 bases from J, the gap between germline ends came to 20 bases. For the CDR3, the DNA is TGTGCCAGCAGTACCCGACAGATGGGGCTGGGTGGCTACACCTTC. Its translation: CASSTRQMGLGGYTF.

The chain recombines TRBV19 with TRBJ2-7, with 8 bases fitting TRBD2. The CDR3 sequence is 14 residues long. The germline CDR1 and CDR2 sequences are LNHDA and SQIVND (reference sequence). The J segment lost 6 bases and the V segment lost 3 bases, leaving 7 bases of the junction unmatched. The CDR3: CASSMTSEGVEQYF. The CDR3 nucleotides read TGTGCCAGTAGTATGACTAGCGAGGGGGTCGAGCAGTACTTC.

The chain joins TRBV4-1 to TRBJ2-7, with D possibly matching TRBD1 (6 bases). The CDR3 spans 15 residues. Trimming removed 3 bases from V and 3 bases from J, with 15 bases in between. Germline V gene lookup returns CDR1 MGHRA and CDR2 YSYEKL. CDR3 nucleotide sequence: TGCGCCAGCAGCCAGGGGACACAACAACACTACGAGCAGTACTTC. Translated: CASSQGTQQHYEQYF.

This clone was seen only a few times. This chain joins TRBV10-2 and TRBJ2-2; TRBD2 aligns across 11 bases. The CDR3 consists of 15 residues. The V gene end was trimmed by 11 bases and the J gene end by 0 bases; junction bases not matched to a gene: 5. Per germline, CDR1 WSHSY and CDR2 SAAADI. CDR3 amino acids: CAGQLAGANTGELFF. CDR3 bases: TGCGCCGGTCAACTAGCGGGGGCGAACACCGGGGAGCTGTTTTTT.

V gene TRBV5-1 combines with J gene TRBJ1-4, with 8 nucleotides matching TRBD1. Germline CDR1 and CDR2: SGHRS and YFSETQ. The CDR3 spans 14 residues. The J segment lost 9 bases and the V segment lost 4 bases, leaving 8 bases of the junction unmatched. The CDR3 sequence: CASSLTGAGQKLFF. CDR3 DNA: TGCGCCAGCAGCCTGACAGGGGCCGGGCAAAAACTGTTTTTT.

The chain employs TRBV25-1 and TRBJ1-1; TRBD1 might be the D (5 bases). The CDR3 runs to 18 residues. V gave up 2 bases and J gave up 1 base, with 20 bases separating them. Germline CDR1 is MGHDK and CDR2 is SYGVNS. The CDR3 spells CASSEMVGGAIRNTEAFF. Here the CDR3 DNA reads TGTGCCAGCAGTGAAATGGTTGGGGGAGCGATAAGGAACACTGAAGCTTTCTTT.

V usage is TRBV5-1 and J usage is TRBJ2-5; a possible D gene is TRBD2 (5 bases). Trimming took 1 base from V and 4 from J, leaving 8 bases between them. The CDR3 covers 13 residues. Per the germline V gene, CDR1 is SGHRS and CDR2 is YFSETQ. The chain's CDR3 is CASSLTRVETQYF. CDR3 bases: TGCGCCAGCAGCTTGACTAGAGTAGAGACCCAGTACTTC.

This chain uses TRBV6-6 with TRBJ1-1; D is unclear. Deletions cut 4 bases from V and 3 bases from J, with 15 bases between. The CDR3 totals 15 residues. Germline V gene lookup returns CDR1 MNHNY and CDR2 SVGAGI (reference sequence). The CDR3 sequence is CASSSRGLRDTEAFF. Here the CDR3 DNA reads TGTGCCAGCAGTTCGCGCGGATTAAGAGACACTGAAGCTTTCTTT.

CDR3 loop: CASSTSAGGMNTEAFF. CDR3 nucleotides: TGCGCCAGCAGCACAAGTGCAGGGGGGATGAACACTGAAGCTTTCTTT. The chain recombines TRBV5-1 with TRBJ1-1; 7 nucleotides match TRBD1. CDR1 SGHRS and CDR2 YFSETQ come from the germline V gene. The CDR3 has 16 amino acids. The V segment lost 4 bases and the J segment 0 bases; nucleotides outside the gene matches: 9.

This clone came up a few times. The V gene is TRBV28, the J gene TRBJ1-3; 9 bases line up with TRBD1. The J segment lost 1 base and the V segment lost 1 base, leaving 5 bases of the junction unmatched. In germline, CDR1 is MDHEN, CDR2 SYDVKM. This CDR3 comprises 17 residues. The chain's CDR3 is CASSLLGGTGSGNTIYF. CDR3 nucleotide sequence: TGTGCCAGCAGTTTATTGGGTGGGACAGGGTCTGGAAACACCATATATTTT. Full variable domain (remainder filled in from reference TRBV28 and TRBJ1-3): DVKVTQSSRYLVKRTGEKVFLECVQDMDHENMFWYRQDPGLGLRLIYFSYDVKMKEKGDIPEGYSVSREKKERFSLILESASTNQTSMYLCASSLLGGTGSGNTIYFGEGSWLTVV.

The chain employs TRBV19 and TRBJ2-1, with D maybe TRBD1 (6 bases). This CDR3 has 17 amino acids. CDR1 is LNHDA and CDR2 is SQIVND in the germline V gene (reference sequence). V lost 7 bases and J 10 bases, leaving 29 bases between the germline ends. CDR3 nucleotides: TGTGCCAGTAAGAATACGGCAATTACAGGGATAGGGCGGGAGCAGTTCTTC. Translation: CASKNTAITGIGREQFF.

The gene calls are TRBV10-3 and TRBJ1-1, with a possible D match to TRBD1 (6 bases). This CDR3 is 14 amino acids long. The V end was cut by 6 bases, the J end by 1 base, with 12 bases between. The germline V gene encodes CDR1 ENHRY and CDR2 SYGVKD. CDR3 in amino acids: CAIRQGPRNTEAFF. The DNA for the CDR3 is TGTGCCATCAGACAGGGCCCGCGGAACACTGAAGCTTTCTTT.

The rearrangement links TRBV7-8 to TRBJ1-3, with D perhaps TRBD1 (5 bases). This CDR3 comprises 14 residues. The germline V gene has CDR1 SGHVS and CDR2 FQNEAQ. Between the trimmed V and J ends, which lost 5 bases and 6 bases, there was a span of 14 bases. The CDR3 DNA follows: TGTGCCAGCAGCACCCAGGGTTTCGTAAACACCATATATTTT. Protein product: CASSTQGFVNTIYF.

The chain has TRBV7-9 and TRBJ2-4; D is unclear. Trimming removed 5 bases at V and 0 bases at J, with 11 bases between. Germline V gene lookup returns CDR1 SEHNR and CDR2 FQNEAQ (reference sequence). This CDR3 spans 15 amino acids. CDR3 residues: CASSESDLAKNIQYF. CDR3 DNA: TGTGCCAGCAGCGAGTCTGACTTAGCCAAAAACATTCAGTACTTC.

This clone was counted once. The chain has TRBV18 and TRBJ2-7; perhaps TRBD2 as D (6 bases). V gave up 1 base and J gave up 6 bases, with 16 bases separating them. This CDR3 spans 15 amino acids. Germline assignment: CDR1 KGHSH and CDR2 LQKENI. The CDR3: CASSPLGGDSGEQYF. In DNA, the CDR3 is TGTGCCAGCTCACCACTCGGCGGGGACTCGGGCGAGCAGTACTTC.

V gene TRBV5-1 combines with J gene TRBJ2-7; D is perhaps TRBD2 (6 bases). CDR3 length: 16 amino acids. V was pared by 4 bases and J by 6 bases, with 23 bases between. CDR1 is SGHRS, CDR2 YFSETQ, per germline. The CDR3 protein is CASSLDRGTLGSEQYF. DNA of the CDR3: TGCGCCAGCAGCCTGGACCGGGGGACTTTGGGGAGCGAGCAGTACTTC. Based on the CDR3 plus reference TRBV5-1 and TRBJ2-7, the full variable domain is KAGVTQTPRYLIKTRGQQVTLSCSPISGHRSVSWYQQTPGQGLQFLFEYFSETQRNKGNFPGRFSGRQFSNSRSEMNVSTLELGDSALYLCASSLDRGTLGSEQYFGPGTRLTVT.

V gene TRBV6-5 combines with J gene TRBJ1-1, with 9 positions matching TRBD1. There are 13 residues in the CDR3. The germline V gene encodes CDR1 MNHEY and CDR2 SVGAGI. V trimming: 7 bases; J trimming: 10 bases; junction bases outside the gene matches: 10. The CDR3 sequence: CASKDRGFKGAFF. CDR3 nucleotide sequence: TGTGCCAGCAAGGACAGGGGTTTTAAAGGAGCTTTCTTT.

This chain uses TRBV6-5 with TRBJ1-2, with 7 nucleotides matching TRBD1. V gave up 6 bases and J gave up 3 bases; unmatched junction bases: 1. Germline values: CDR1 MNHEY, CDR2 SVGAGI. CDR3 length: 12 residues. The CDR3 is CASSRGDYGYTF. As DNA, the CDR3 is TGTGCCAGCAGCAGGGGGGACTATGGCTACACCTTC.

CDR3 in amino acids: CASSHTKPPGHYPMNTEAFF. CDR3 sequence (DNA): TGCGCCAGCAGTCATACTAAACCCCCGGGACATTACCCCATGAACACTGAAGCTTTCTTT. The J gene is TRBJ1-1, the V gene TRBV23-1, with a tentative D call TRBD1 (6 bases). TRBV23-1 is filed as an ORF, its function uncertain. This CDR3 contains 20 residues. Trimming stripped 3 bases from V and 0 bases from J, with 26 bases between.

The chain links TRBV27 to TRBJ2-2; the match to TRBD2 covers 8 bases. The J segment lost 7 bases and the V segment lost 6 bases, leaving 10 bases of the junction unmatched. The CDR3 spans 15 residues. CDR1 and CDR2 (germline): MNHEY, SMNVEV (reference sequence). CDR3 DNA sequence: TGTGCCAGCAGGGTGTCGGGGGGGCTGGGCGGGGAGCTGTTTTTT. This translates into CASRVSGGLGGELFF.

V usage is TRBV7-8 and J usage is TRBJ1-4; TRBD1 might be the D (5 bases). The CDR3 is 14 residues long. V dropped 1 base and J dropped 5 bases, with 8 bases sitting between them. From germline, CDR1 is SGHVS and CDR2 FQNEAQ. The CDR3 bases are TGTGCCAGCAGCTTAGGCAGACAGAATGAAAAACTGTTTTTT. This sequence encodes CASSLGRQNEKLFF.

This clone was found once. The rearrangement links TRBV6-5 to TRBJ1-3; maybe TRBD1 (6 bases). From germline, CDR1 is MNHEY and CDR2 SVGAGI. CDR3 size: 14 residues. Trimming left V 6 bases short and J 2 bases short, with 11 bases between. CDR3 protein: CASSRNRAGNTIYF. The CDR3 DNA sequence: TGTGCCAGCAGCCGAAACAGGGCTGGAAACACCATATATTTT.